This TCR beta chain derives from a study of CD8+CD57+ T cells in acquired aplastic anemia. Study-wide context: Sorted CD4+ and CD8+ cells gave a mean 3.2 ug DNA, range about 0.19 to 27.4 ug.

CDR3 length equals 12 residues. Looked up from germline, CDR1 is SGHVS and CDR2 is FQNEAQ. The V and J ends lost 4 bases and 5 bases respectively, with 6 bases between them. Patients selected for sequencing had displayed CD8+CD57+ cell expansion by flow cytometry. As a group, the patients uniformly had severe acquired aplastic anemia. Sampling of blood occurred while the patients had still received no therapy. Profiling that covered TCR beta VDJ and CDR3 relied on genomic DNA as its template. Each CDR3 protein is one row after TCRdb ran MiXCR on the reads. The data contain a few hundred thousand distinct CDR3 sequences, almost 50% of them singletons. This clonotype was detected ten times or more.

The sequenced sample consisted of sorted CD4+, CD8+, or CD8+CD57+ T cells (not recorded which) from PBMCs. The receptor comes from a human donor with aplastic anemia. The chain recombines TRBV7-8 with TRBJ1-3; unclear D gene. DNA for the CDR3: TGTGCCAGCAGCTCCCCAAGAAACACCATATATTTT. Amino acid sequence: CASSSPRNTIYF.